This TCR beta chain was recovered during a study of blood T cell repertoires in COVID-19. Method: immunoSEQ multiplex PCR; TCRdb's copy keeps in-frame clones and lacks some. Of under 350,000 clones listed, 75% to 90% were seen once; the top ten hold about 4.6%. Trimming took 3 bases from V and 10 from J, leaving 13 bases between them. Germline V lookup: CDR1 LNHDA, CDR2 SQIVND (reference sequence). There are 13 residues in the CDR3. Source material: peripheral blood. The gene calls are TRBV19 and TRBJ2-1; D is perhaps TRBD1 (5 bases). The receptor was derived from a man aged 55 to 70 who had recovered from COVID-19. CDR3 protein: CASSIGGAREQFF. Here the CDR3 DNA reads TGTGCCAGTAGTATCGGTGGGGCTCGCGAGCAGTTCTTC.